This T cell receptor beta chain came from a study of T cell responses to AZD1222 COVID-19 vaccine. Overall study results and limits: It was only a handful of AZD1222 recipients who were seropositive at baseline. Only after the peak T cell response were repertoires sampled. Targeting of unmutated variant regions was reportedly seen in nearly half of spike-specific TCRs.

Germline loops: CDR1 MNHEY, CDR2 SVGAGI. V was pared by 0 bases and J by 4 bases, with 5 bases of the junction left unmatched. This CDR3 comprises 15 residues. Repertoires were generated with immunoSEQ multiplex PCR, while TCRdb's copy carries only in-frame clones and drops some. The top ten clones hold roughly 5.6% of a sample with approximately 96,000 clones, roughly 84% of them seen once. Remarks on this clone: The antigen is not known.

Recipients boosted at about 4 weeks or about 12 weeks are pooled. This specimen consisted of peripheral blood, obtained 28 days after the second AZD1222 dose. The chain joins TRBV6-5 to TRBJ1-2; the match to TRBD1 covers 7 bases. This TCR was recovered from an adult who received the AZD1222 COVID-19 vaccine. The CDR3 loop is CASSYSGRQGYGYTF. CDR3 bases: TGTGCCAGCAGTTACTCGGGGCGACAGGGCTATGGCTACACCTTC.